Listed below are T cell receptor beta chains from one sample, sequenced in a study of CD8 T cells in ankylosing spondylitis. In TCRdb, the 5' RACE reads were re-called with MiXCR into one record per CDR3 protein. The sample holds roughly 42,000 distinct CDR3 sequences, 2.7% seen once. The sample taken for sequencing was blood, either unsorted or a sorted T cell fraction (not recorded which). The receptor set was obtained from a male donor with ankylosing spondylitis or in good health (not recorded which). CDR3s include the opening cysteine and the closing phenylalanine or tryptophan. A D gene is named only where the DNA matches it firmly. Clone size is given as once, few, many, or a class for an expanded clone.

J gene,V gene,clone size,D gene,CDR3 DNA,CDR3 protein
TRBJ2-1,TRBV9,many,NA,TGTGCCAGCAGCGTAGATCACAGTCGGGCGTTCGATGAGCAGTTCTTC,CASSVDHSRAFDEQFF
TRBJ2-2,TRBV9,many,TRBD1,TGTGCCAGCAGCGCGGGACAGGGAAGTACCGGGGAGCTGTTTTTT,CASSAGQGSTGELFF
TRBJ2-5,TRBV9,many,NA,TGTGCCAGCAGCGGAGGGCCAAGGGAGACCCAGTACTTC,CASSGGPRETQYF
TRBJ2-3,TRBV9,many,NA,TGTGCCAGCAGCGTGATCGCGGGAAAAACAGATACGCAGTATTTT,CASSVIAGKTDTQYF
TRBJ2-1,TRBV9,many,NA,TGTGCCAGCAGCCCCTCGGGGGTGCGCTCCTACAATGAGCAGTTCTTC,CASSPSGVRSYNEQFF
TRBJ2-5,TRBV9,many,NA,TGTGCCAGCAGCGTACGAGACTTGTACCAAGAGACCCAGTACTTC,CASSVRDLYQETQYF
TRBJ2-1,TRBV9,many,NA,TGTGCCAGCAGCGTAGGAAGCAGGGTCAGAAACAATGAGCAGTTCTTC,CASSVGSRVRNNEQFF
TRBJ1-2,TRBV9,many,NA,TGTGCCAGCAGCGTAGACGAGAACTATGGCTACACCTTC,CASSVDENYGYTF
TRBJ1-1,TRBV9,many,NA,TGTGCCAGCAGCCCAGGGCAGGGGAACACTGAAGCTTTCTTT,CASSPGQGNTEAFF
TRBJ1-6,TRBV9,many,TRBD1,TGTGCCAGCAGCACCCGACAGGGGGATAATTCACCCCTCCACTTT,CASSTRQGDNSPLHF
TRBJ2-5,TRBV9,many,NA,TGTGCCAGCAGCGTAGGCCGGGCCGAGACCCAGTACTTC,CASSVGRAETQYF
TRBJ1-6,TRBV9,many,TRBD1,TGTGCCAGCAGCCCGGAGGGGGCAGGTTCACCCCTCCACTTT,CASSPEGAGSPLHF
TRBJ2-6,TRBV9,few,NA,TGTGCCAGCAGCGTTAGGCGGAACTCTGGGGCCAACGTCCTGACTTTC,CASSVRRNSGANVLTF
TRBJ1-4,TRBV9,many,NA,TGTGCCAGCAGCCCCCGGCAGGCGAGTAATGAAAAACTGTTTTTT,CASSPRQASNEKLFF
TRBJ2-7,TRBV9,many,TRBD2,TGTGCCAGCAGCGCCGGGACTACGTCCTACGAGCAGTACTTC,CASSAGTTSYEQYF
TRBJ1-3,TRBV9,many,TRBD1,TGTGCCAGCAGCCCCCAGGGGGCGAACACCATATATTTT,CASSPQGANTIYF
TRBJ2-5,TRBV9,many,TRBD2,TGTGCCAGCAGCGTCGGTGCTAGCGGGATGGAAGAGACCCAGTACTTC,CASSVGASGMEETQYF
TRBJ2-1,TRBV9,many,TRBD2,TGTGCCAGCAGCGGCAATCCACCGGGACTAGCGGGGTACAATGAGCAGTTCTTC,CASSGNPPGLAGYNEQFF
TRBJ2-3,TRBV9,many,NA,TGTGCCAGCAGCGACCCCCCCGGGAGTATAGGAGATACGCAGTATTTT,CASSDPPGSIGDTQYF